This passage covers 13 T cell receptor beta chains from one sample sequenced in a study of cytomegalovirus exposure and HLA in healthy donors. The study ran its PCR with 60 Vbeta and 13 Jbeta primers. Clones were read by immunoSEQ multiplex PCR, and TCRdb kept only the in-frame ones, dropping some. This table has around 180,000 clones, approximately 85% appearing once. Sample: PBMCs. The receptors come from a man in his late teens or twenties in good health and CMV-seronegative.

The V gene is TRBV27, the J gene TRBJ2-3; TRBD2 is a possible D gene (6 bases). Germline V lookup: CDR1 MNHEY, CDR2 SMNVEV (reference sequence). Trimming cost V 2 bases and J 2 bases, with 11 bases left between them. The CDR3 loop spans 15 amino acids. The DNA of the CDR3 is TGTGCCAGCAGTTTAACGGGACTTATCACAGATACGCAGTATTTT. Its translation is CASSLTGLITDTQYF.

This clone occurred a few times. This chain joins TRBV28 and TRBJ2-1; D not certain. The CDR3 extends over 15 amino acids. CDR1 and CDR2 from the germline V gene are MDHEN and SYDVKM. Trimming removed 5 bases at V and 4 bases at J, with 15 bases between. The chain's CDR3 is CASSRPATGYNEQFF. The CDR3 DNA reads as TGTGCCAGCAGTCGTCCGGCCACGGGTTACAATGAGCAGTTCTTC.

This sequence joins TRBV7-9 and TRBJ2-1; the match to TRBD2 covers 8 bases. The germline V gene encodes CDR1 SEHNR and CDR2 FQNEAQ (reference sequence). This CDR3 comprises 15 residues. The trim removed 2 bases at V and 4 bases at J, leaving 4 bases unmatched. CDR3: CASSLQSGGYNEQFF. CDR3 coding DNA: TGTGCCAGCAGCTTACAAAGCGGGGGTTACAATGAGCAGTTCTTC.

This sequence joins TRBV6-5 and TRBJ1-2; perhaps TRBD1 as D (5 bases). Germline assignment: CDR1 MNHEY and CDR2 SVGAGI. Trimming stripped 5 bases from V and 4 bases from J, with 14 bases between. This CDR3 spans 14 amino acids. The CDR3 is CASSAMVDTYGYTF. The CDR3 bases are TGTGCCAGCAGTGCTATGGTGGACACCTATGGCTACACCTTC.

The chain links TRBV30 to TRBJ1-1; 10 nucleotides match TRBD1. Per the germline V gene, CDR1 is GTSNPN and CDR2 is SVGIG (reference sequence). V lost 2 bases and J lost 4; bases outside the gene matches: 10. This CDR3 has 16 amino acids. CDR3 protein: CAWSSRQGAQGTEAFF. CDR3 sequence (DNA): TGTGCCTGGAGTTCTCGACAGGGGGCTCAGGGCACTGAAGCTTTCTTT. The full variable domain, in which reference TRBV30 and TRBJ1-1 provide the parts outside the CDR3, is SQTIHQWPATLVQPVGSPLSLECTVEGTSNPNLYWYRQAAGRGLQLLFYSVGIGQISSEVPQNLSASRPQDRQFILSSKKLLLSDSGFYLCAWSSRQGAQGTEAFFGQGTRLTVV.

The chain recombines TRBV2 with TRBJ2-1; D is possibly TRBD2 (6 bases). The V end was cut by 3 bases, the J end by 7 bases, with 13 bases between. This CDR3 region has 14 residues. The V gene's germline CDR1 is SNHLY and CDR2 FYNNEI. The CDR3: CASSDREFINEQFF. In DNA, the CDR3 is TGTGCCAGCAGTGATCGGGAGTTTATAAATGAGCAGTTCTTC.

This clone was detected only once. This sequence joins TRBV5-4 and TRBJ2-1; 7 positions match TRBD2. Trimming took 4 bases from V and 7 from J; bases not matched to a gene: 5. There are 13 residues in the CDR3. The germline CDR1 and CDR2 sequences are SGHNT and YYREEE (reference sequence). CDR3 protein: CASSAGLENEQFF. The DNA for the CDR3 is TGTGCCAGCAGCGCCGGACTAGAAAATGAGCAGTTCTTC.

As for this clone: Other nucleotide sequences in the sample specify the same CDR3. The rearrangement links TRBV5-1 to TRBJ2-7, with a tentative D call TRBD1 (5 bases). V was pared by 0 bases and J by 0 bases, with 7 bases between. The CDR3 runs to 14 residues. CDR1 and CDR2 (germline): SGHRS, YFSETQ. The CDR3 nucleotides are TGCGCCAGCAGCTTGGAGGGGCACTCCTACGAGCAGTACTTC. This encodes CASSLEGHSYEQYF.

The V call is TRBV18, the J call TRBJ1-4; D is uncertain. The CDR3 extends over 14 amino acids. V lost 5 bases and J 0 bases, leaving 7 bases between the germline ends. Germline CDR1 and CDR2: KGHSH and LQKENI. The CDR3, as DNA: TGTGCCAGCTCAGAGGATGCAACTAATGAAAAACTGTTTTTT. Translation gives CASSEDATNEKLFF.

This chain connects TRBV28 to TRBJ2-1; no firm D call. The V gene's germline CDR1 is MDHEN and CDR2 SYDVKM. Trimming stripped 0 bases from V and 1 base from J, with 4 bases between. CDR3 length: 14 residues. CDR3 coding DNA: TGTGCCAGCAGTTTATGGGCTTCCTACAATGAGCAGTTCTTC. Its protein is CASSLWASYNEQFF.

In DNA, the CDR3 is TGTGCCAGCAGCTTCGACAGGGGGACTGCCTACGAGCAGTACTTC. Translating gives CASSFDRGTAYEQYF. The chain is built from TRBV13 and TRBJ2-7; 9 nucleotides align to TRBD1. CDR3 length: 15 residues. CDR1 and CDR2 (germline): PRHDT, FYEKMQ (reference sequence). Unmatched junction bases numbered 5, after V lost 3 bases and J lost 2 bases.

A few counts support this clone. V usage is TRBV9 and J usage is TRBJ1-1; no clear D gene. The V end was cut by 4 bases, the J end by 3 bases, with 10 bases between. The CDR3 is made up of 13 amino acids. The germline V gene encodes CDR1 SGDLS and CDR2 YYNGEE. The CDR3, as DNA: TGTGCCAGCAGCCCATCGACTGACACTGAAGCTTTCTTT. Its translation: CASSPSTDTEAFF.

The chain links TRBV5-1 to TRBJ2-3; 11 bases align to TRBD1. This CDR3 spans 15 amino acids. V trimming: 4 bases; J trimming: 5 bases; junction bases outside the gene matches: 6. Germline-derived CDR1 and CDR2 are SGHRS and YFSETQ. The DNA of the CDR3 is TGCGCCAGCAGCCTGGGACAGGGGGTCGGAGATACGCAGTATTTT. Protein sequence: CASSLGQGVGDTQYF.